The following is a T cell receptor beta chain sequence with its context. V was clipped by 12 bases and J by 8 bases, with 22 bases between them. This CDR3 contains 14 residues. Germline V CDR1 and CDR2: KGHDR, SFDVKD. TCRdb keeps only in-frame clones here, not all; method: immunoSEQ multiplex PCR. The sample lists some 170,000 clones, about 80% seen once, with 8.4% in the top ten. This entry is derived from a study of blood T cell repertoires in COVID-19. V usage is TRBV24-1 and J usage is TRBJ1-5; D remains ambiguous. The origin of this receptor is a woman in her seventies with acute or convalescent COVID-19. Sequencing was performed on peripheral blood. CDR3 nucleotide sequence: TGTGCCTCGGGTGCGGGCCTGATCCCGAAGCCCCAGCATTTT. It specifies CASGAGLIPKPQHF.